This note documents a single T cell receptor (beta chain) sequence. The sample belongs to a study of cytomegalovirus exposure and HLA in healthy donors. The PCR made use of 60 Vbeta and 13 Jbeta primers. The protocol was immunoSEQ multiplex PCR, while the TCRdb copy is restricted to in-frame clones and leaves out a portion. The sample contains under 200,000 clones, approximately 11% of which appear only once. The sequenced material came from PBMCs. This clonotype was sampled from a man between 45 and 60 years old in good health and CMV-seropositive.

CDR3 loop: CASSEVRGNNQPQHF. DNA of the CDR3: TGTGCCAGCAGTGAAGTACGGGGAAATAATCAGCCCCAGCATTTT. V usage is TRBV2 and J usage is TRBJ1-5; D not certain. The CDR3 consists of 15 residues. V was cut by 1 base and J by 4 bases, with 11 bases left in between. The germline V gene encodes CDR1 SNHLY and CDR2 FYNNEI.